This paragraph reports one T cell receptor beta chain. The antigen remains unidentified. The data are from a study of T cell responses to AZD1222 COVID-19 vaccine. Clones were read by immunoSEQ multiplex PCR, and TCRdb kept only the in-frame ones, dropping some. The table lists around 120,000 clones, about 88% of them singletons. Notes on the study in general: Nearly half of spike-specific TCRs reportedly target unmutated variant regions. Spike-specific TCRs gained breadth and depth after people received two AZD1222 doses. Spike-wide vaccine-associated CD4 TCRs dominated at 160-218 and 743-854.

This CDR3 spans 13 amino acids. The ends lost 7 bases at V and 5 bases at J; junction bases unmatched: 5. Per germline, CDR1 LNHDA and CDR2 SQIVND (reference sequence). Sequencing used peripheral blood, obtained on day 0 of MenACWY control vaccination. This TCR was sampled from an adult in good health. The V call is TRBV19, the J call TRBJ2-5, with TRBD1 matching over 9 bases. CDR3 region: CASTDRGLETQYF. In DNA form, the CDR3 reads TGTGCCAGTACCGACAGGGGGTTGGAGACCCAGTACTTC.